This T cell receptor (beta chain) was profiled in a study of ipilimumab plus nivolumab after autologous stem cell transplantation. Study at large: The myeloma cohort included high-risk transplant-naive patients and patients relapsing within 3 years of a first autologous transplant. Study-level points and caveats: Authors suggest TCR repertoire, Treg phenotype and gut microbiota support further study.

The repertoire was sequenced with immunoSEQ multiplex PCR; TCRdb's copy has only in-frame clones and lacks some. Here the sample spans some 41,000 clones, over 90% being singletons. Starting 14 to 28 days after autologous transplant, ipilimumab 1 mg/kg was given. V dropped 5 bases and J dropped 4; count of bases not matched to a gene: 8. Germline-derived CDR1 and CDR2 are SNHLY and FYNNEI. The CDR3 spans 15 residues. Points on this clone: Its antigen is currently unknown.

Material: PBMCs, obtained in a trial of ipilimumab plus nivolumab as post-transplant consolidation. This chain joins TRBV2 and TRBJ2-5, with TRBD2 identical over 9 bases. The clonotype was recovered from a male donor with multiple myeloma. DNA for the CDR3: TGTGCCAGCAGTTTAACGGCGGGGGGGCGAGAGACCCAGTACTTC. It translates to CASSLTAGGRETQYF.